This T cell receptor (beta chain) was captured in a study of blood T cell repertoires in COVID-19. The study assigned cohorts using participant-reported clinical history. The V gene lost 0 bases and the J gene lost 12 bases, with 16 bases spanning the gap. The length of the CDR3 is 13 residues. Germline V lookup: CDR1 SGDLS, CDR2 YYNGEE. TCRdb's table, derived via immunoSEQ multiplex PCR, lists solely in-frame clones and lacks some. The data contain around 250,000 clones, 85% to 90% of them singletons. The receptor comes from a woman in her fifties or sixties who had recovered from COVID-19. The sequenced sample consisted of PBMCs or T cells enriched from blood (not recorded which). The chain couples TRBV9 to TRBJ2-7, with TRBD1 as a possible D gene (6 bases). The CDR3 is CASSVEGRGELYF. The CDR3, as DNA: TGTGCCAGCAGCGTAGAGGGCAGGGGCGAATTGTACTTC. Full variable domain (rest looked up from reference TRBV9 and TRBJ2-7): DSGVTQTPKHLITATGQRVTLRCSPRSGDLSVYWYQQSLDQGLQFLIQYYNGEERAKGNILERFSAQQFPDLHSELNLSSLELGDSALYFCASSVEGRGELYFGPGTRLTVT.